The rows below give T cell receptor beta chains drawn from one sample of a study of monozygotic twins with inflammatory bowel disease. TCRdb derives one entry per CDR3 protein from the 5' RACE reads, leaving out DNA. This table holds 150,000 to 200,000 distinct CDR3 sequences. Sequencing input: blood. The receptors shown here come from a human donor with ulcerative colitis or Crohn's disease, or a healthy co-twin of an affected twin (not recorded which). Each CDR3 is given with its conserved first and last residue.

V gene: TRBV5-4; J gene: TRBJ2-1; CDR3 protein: CASSSATSGPSYNEQFF
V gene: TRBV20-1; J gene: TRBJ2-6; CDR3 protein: CSAPTPSGANVLTF
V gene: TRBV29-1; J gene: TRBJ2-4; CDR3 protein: CSVVTGQGLGIAGGPVKNIQYF
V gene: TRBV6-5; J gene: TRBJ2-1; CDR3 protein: CASSSSGTNEQFF
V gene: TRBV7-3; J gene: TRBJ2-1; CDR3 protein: CASSTRTGVNYNEQFF
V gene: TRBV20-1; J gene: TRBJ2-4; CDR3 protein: CSARGAHIQYF
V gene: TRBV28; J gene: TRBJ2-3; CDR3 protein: CASSPLLAGPSMSTDTQYF
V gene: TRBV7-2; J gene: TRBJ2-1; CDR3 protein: CASSPADEQFF
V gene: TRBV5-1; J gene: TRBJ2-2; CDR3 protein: CASSLGAANTGELFF
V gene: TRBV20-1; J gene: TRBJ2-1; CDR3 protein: CSARGRWGYNEQFF
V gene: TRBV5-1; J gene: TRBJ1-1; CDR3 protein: CASSPLQRNQNTEAFF
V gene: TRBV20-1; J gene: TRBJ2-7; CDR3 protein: CSAGLAGSSYEQYF
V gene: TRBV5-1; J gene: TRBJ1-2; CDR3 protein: CASSRDREENGYTF
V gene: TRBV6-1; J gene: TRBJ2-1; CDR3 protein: CASTPRLYEQFF
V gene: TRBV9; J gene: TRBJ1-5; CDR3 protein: CASSTGTGVQPQHF
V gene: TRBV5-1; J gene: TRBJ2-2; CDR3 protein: CASSFPSGRPFTNTGELFF
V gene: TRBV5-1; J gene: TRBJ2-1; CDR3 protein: CASSLAGLASYNEQFF
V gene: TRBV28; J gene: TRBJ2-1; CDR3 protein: CASSLRQGWSYNEQFF
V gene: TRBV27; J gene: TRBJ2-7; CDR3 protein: CASSPPTGVGFDEQYF
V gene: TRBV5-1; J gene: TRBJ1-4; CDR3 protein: CASSPGQEAAGWEKLFF
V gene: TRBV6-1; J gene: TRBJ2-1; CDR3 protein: CASRKLAGTYNEQFF
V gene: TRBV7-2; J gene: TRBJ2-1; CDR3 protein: CASSLNPRSGSEQFF
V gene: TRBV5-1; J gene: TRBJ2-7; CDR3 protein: CASSLSTADEQYF
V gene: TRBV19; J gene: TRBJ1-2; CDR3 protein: CASSGDRGYGYTF
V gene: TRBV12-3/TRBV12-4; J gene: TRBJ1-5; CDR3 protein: CASRDSNQPQHF
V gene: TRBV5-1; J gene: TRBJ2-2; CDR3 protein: CASSLGRAVPTGELFF
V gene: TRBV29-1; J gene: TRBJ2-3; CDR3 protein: CSAGTSSTDTQYF
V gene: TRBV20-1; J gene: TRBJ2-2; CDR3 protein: CSADISDTGELFF
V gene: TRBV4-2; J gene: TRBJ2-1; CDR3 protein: CASSPSGRAVNEQFF
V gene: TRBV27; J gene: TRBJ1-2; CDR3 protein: CASSGRGWGYTF
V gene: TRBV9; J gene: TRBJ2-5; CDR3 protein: CASSVEGSLQETQYF
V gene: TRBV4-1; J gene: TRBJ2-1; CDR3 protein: CASSQDPSLAYNEQFF
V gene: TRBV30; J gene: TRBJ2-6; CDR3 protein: CAWDTSGANVLTF
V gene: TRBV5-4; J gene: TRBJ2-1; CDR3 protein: CASSSGLGSYNEQFF
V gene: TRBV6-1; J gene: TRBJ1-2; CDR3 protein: CASRIRDRVIHGYTF
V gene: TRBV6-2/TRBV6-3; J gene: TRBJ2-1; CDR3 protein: CASSYSLAGPYNEQFF
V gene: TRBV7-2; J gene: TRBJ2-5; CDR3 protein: CASSPAPSSGFAETQYF
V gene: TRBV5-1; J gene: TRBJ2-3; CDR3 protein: CASSSPGGVAGYTDTQYF
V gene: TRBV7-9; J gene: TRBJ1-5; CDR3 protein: CASSLMGGDNQPQHF
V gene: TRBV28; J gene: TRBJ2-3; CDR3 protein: CASSSQRQGLVF
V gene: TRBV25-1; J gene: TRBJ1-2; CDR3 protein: CASSEGQRCYTF
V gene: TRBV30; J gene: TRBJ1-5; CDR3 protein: CAWSVTRIGQPQHF